The entry that follows covers one T cell receptor (beta chain) sequence. This sample is drawn from a study of blood T cell repertoires in COVID-19. Study summary: The study drew acute and convalescent COVID-19 samples from the United States, Italy and Spain. In each case, the material was cDNA or gDNA derived from T cells, B-cell-depleted T cells, or PBMCs.

The protocol was immunoSEQ multiplex PCR, while the TCRdb copy is restricted to in-frame clones and leaves out a portion. The sample lists about 260,000 clones; approximately 90% were seen once. The germline gives CDR1 LGHDT, CDR2 YNNKEL (reference sequence). Trimming took 3 bases from V and 0 from J; bases not matched to a gene: 4. The CDR3 loop spans 16 amino acids. This chain connects TRBV3-1 (or the pseudogene TRBV3-2) to TRBJ2-2; 7 nucleotides match TRBD1. The clonotype was recovered from a man aged 60 to 75 who had recovered from COVID-19. Input material: peripheral blood. CDR3 in DNA: TGTGCCAGCAGCCACAGGACAGGACCGAACACCGGGGAGCTGTTTTTT. Protein sequence: CASSHRTGPNTGELFF.